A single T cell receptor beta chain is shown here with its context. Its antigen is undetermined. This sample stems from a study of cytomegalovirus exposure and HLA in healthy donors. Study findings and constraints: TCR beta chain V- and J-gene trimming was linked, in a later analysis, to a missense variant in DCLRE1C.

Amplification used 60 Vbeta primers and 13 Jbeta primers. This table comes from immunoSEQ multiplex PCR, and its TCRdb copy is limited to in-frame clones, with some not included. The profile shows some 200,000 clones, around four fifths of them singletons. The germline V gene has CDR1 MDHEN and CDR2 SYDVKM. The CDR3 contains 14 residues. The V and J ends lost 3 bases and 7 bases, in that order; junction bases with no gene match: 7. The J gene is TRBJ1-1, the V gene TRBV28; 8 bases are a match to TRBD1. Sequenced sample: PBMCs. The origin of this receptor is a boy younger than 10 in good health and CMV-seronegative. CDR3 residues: CASSFGTGVDEAFF. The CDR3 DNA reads TGTGCCAGCAGTTTCGGGACAGGCGTGGATGAAGCTTTCTTT. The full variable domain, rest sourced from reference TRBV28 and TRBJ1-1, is DVKVTQSSRYLVKRTGEKVFLECVQDMDHENMFWYRQDPGLGLRLIYFSYDVKMKEKGDIPEGYSVSREKKERFSLILESASTNQTSMYLCASSFGTGVDEAFFGQGTRLTVV.